A selection of T cell receptor beta chains follows, all from one sample in a study of blood T cell repertoires in COVID-19. Measured with immunoSEQ multiplex PCR; TCRdb has only the in-frame clones, and not every one. The repertoire holds over 120,000 clones, with about 76% as singletons. The sample was peripheral blood. The receptor source for this set is a human donor in a cohort sampled during active COVID-19. CDR3s include the opening cysteine and the closing phenylalanine or tryptophan. A D gene is named only where the DNA matches it firmly. Expanded clones are given a class, and other clones once, few, many or no size at all.

J gene	clone size	V gene	D gene	CDR3 DNA	CDR3 protein
TRBJ1-5	.	TRBV19	TRBD1	TGTGCCAGTAGCGATCCAGGGGGCCCTCGCAATCAGCCCCAGCATTTT	CASSDPGGPRNQPQHF
TRBJ2-5	.	TRBV2	.	TGTGCCAGCAGTGAATCATGGCAACAAGAGACCCAGTACTTC	CASSESWQQETQYF
TRBJ2-1	.	TRBV6-1	TRBD1	TGTGCCAGCAGTGAAGACAGGGGGCCCTACAATGAGCAGTTCTTC	CASSEDRGPYNEQFF
TRBJ1-3	.	TRBV2	.	TGTGCCAGCAGGAGTAATTTTGGAAACACCATATATTTT	CASRSNFGNTIYF
TRBJ2-5	.	TRBV29-1	TRBD2	TGCAGCGTTGAAGCTAGCGGGAGGGACTACCAAGAGACCCAGTACTTC	CSVEASGRDYQETQYF
TRBJ2-3	.	TRBV5-1	.	TGCGCCAGCAGCTTGGGGACAGAACCCACAGATACGCAGTATTTT	CASSLGTEPTDTQYF
TRBJ1-3	few	TRBV6-4	.	TGTGCCAGCAGTGACGTCCTAGGGGACTCTGGAAACACCATATATTTT	CASSDVLGDSGNTIYF
TRBJ2-7	.	TRBV5-4	TRBD1	TGTGCCAGCAGCCTGGACAGGGTTAGGGAGCAGTACTTC	CASSLDRVREQYF
TRBJ2-1	few	TRBV5-5	.	TGTGCCAGCAGCTCCCTTTCCCAGCAGGAGTTCTTC	CASSSLSQQEFF
TRBJ1-2	.	TRBV19	TRBD1	TGTGCCAGTTCTCCCCCGCGGACAGGGGAGAACTATGGCTACACCTTC	CASSPPRTGENYGYTF
TRBJ2-1	once	TRBV2	TRBD2	TGTGCCAGCCGAGCGGGAGTGGGATACAATGAGCAGTTCTTC	CASRAGVGYNEQFF
TRBJ2-7	once	TRBV28	TRBD2	TGTGCCAGCGCCGAACCCGGGACTAGAGTCTACGAGCAGTACTTC	CASAEPGTRVYEQYF
TRBJ1-2	few	TRBV6-2/TRBV6-3	.	TGTGCCAGCAGCCCTCCCGGGGGGCGCGACTATGGCTACACCTTC	CASSPPGGRDYGYTF
TRBJ2-1	once	TRBV4-2	TRBD2	TGTGCCAGCAGCACGCGGACTAGCGGGAGGGTAGATGAGCAGTTCTTC	CASSTRTSGRVDEQFF
TRBJ2-1	.	TRBV27	.	TGTGCCAGCAGTTTAGCCGGGTGGAATGAGCAGTTCTTC	CASSLAGWNEQFF
TRBJ2-7	.	TRBV10-3	.	TGTGCCACCCAACAGACTAGTGGCTCCTACGAGCAGTACTTC	CATQQTSGSYEQYF
TRBJ2-6	.	TRBV6-2/TRBV6-3	.	TGTGCCAGCAGTAACCACAGGGTGGGGGCCAACGTCCTGACTTTC	CASSNHRVGANVLTF
TRBJ2-7	.	TRBV6-2/TRBV6-3	TRBD2	TGTGCCAGCAGTTATGGGAGGGGTGCCGGCTACGAGCAGTACTTC	CASSYGRGAGYEQYF
TRBJ2-5	.	TRBV24-1	.	TGTGCCACCAGTGATAATGTGGACAGAAAAGAGACCCAGTACTTC	CATSDNVDRKETQYF
TRBJ1-6	.	TRBV18	.	TGTGCCAGCTCACCGACAGAGGCTATAGGTTCACCCCTCCACTTT	CASSPTEAIGSPLHF
TRBJ2-3	.	TRBV7-3	.	TGTGCCAGCAGCCCGAAGTTGGCGGCAGATACGCAGTATTTT	CASSPKLAADTQYF
TRBJ1-2	.	TRBV7-8	TRBD1	TGTGCCAGCAGCTCCGACAGGGGCCCTCCCTATGGCTACACCTTC	CASSSDRGPPYGYTF
TRBJ2-7	.	TRBV6-6	.	TGTGCCAGCAGTTACTCCTCCTCCGCCCGGGACTACGAGCAGTACTTC	CASSYSSSARDYEQYF
TRBJ2-7	.	TRBV2	.	TGTGCCAGCAGTGACGGGAGAGGGTACGAGCAGTACTTC	CASSDGRGYEQYF
TRBJ2-7	few	TRBV6-5	TRBD2	TGTGCCAGCAGTTACTCCCTAGCGGGAGGGCCCTACGAGCAGTACTTC	CASSYSLAGGPYEQYF
TRBJ2-3	.	TRBV3-1/TRBV3-2	TRBD2	TGTGCCAGCAGCCAAGGACTAGCGGCAGATACGCAGTATTTT	CASSQGLAADTQYF
TRBJ1-1	.	TRBV5-1	TRBD1	TGCGCCACGACGACAGGGAGTGACACTGAAGCTTTCTTT	CATTTGSDTEAFF
TRBJ2-7	.	TRBV28	TRBD2	TGTGCCAGCAGTTTCCCGACTAGCGGGAGGAACGAGCAGTACTTC	CASSFPTSGRNEQYF
TRBJ2-5	.	TRBV6-6	TRBD2	TGTGCCAGCAGCAAAATCTGGGCTAGCGGTCAAGAGACCCAGTACTTC	CASSKIWASGQETQYF
TRBJ2-7	.	TRBV7-9	TRBD2	TGTGCCAGCAGCTTACTAGCGGGTTTCAGGGAGCAGTACTTC	CASSLLAGFREQYF
TRBJ2-7	.	TRBV19	TRBD2	TGTGCCAGTAGTATGGCTAGCGGGAGGGCTTACGAGCAGTACTTC	CASSMASGRAYEQYF
TRBJ2-1	.	TRBV6-5	TRBD2	TGTGCCAGCAGGAAAGCGGGAGCTGTGGATGAGCAGTTCTTC	CASRKAGAVDEQFF
TRBJ2-1	.	TRBV11-2	TRBD2	TGTGCCAGCACCCCGGGACTAGCGGGATCTATTGAGCAGTTCTTC	CASTPGLAGSIEQFF
TRBJ2-3	once	TRBV4-2	TRBD2	TGTGCCAGCAGCCAAGATATAGGGGGACTAGCGGTCGGGGATACGCAGTATTTT	CASSQDIGGLAVGDTQYF
TRBJ2-3	.	TRBV14	TRBD2	TGTGCCAGCAGCCGGCTAGCGGGAGTGGAAGATACGCAGTATTTT	CASSRLAGVEDTQYF
TRBJ2-1	once	TRBV29-1	TRBD2	TGCAGCGTTTGCTTTGCGGTAGCGGGAGATAATGAGCAGTTCTTC	CSVCFAVAGDNEQFF
TRBJ2-6	once	TRBV18	TRBD1	TGTGCCAGCTCACAGAGCAGGGGGTCAACTGGGGCCAACGTCCTGACTTTC	CASSQSRGSTGANVLTF
TRBJ2-1	.	TRBV2	TRBD1	TGTGCCAGTAGGGACAGGGGGGCCTACAATGAGCAGTTCTTC	CASRDRGAYNEQFF
TRBJ2-7	.	TRBV10-3	.	TGTGCCATCAGTGAGGGGGGGTTGCACGAGCAGTACTTC	CAISEGGLHEQYF
TRBJ2-7	.	TRBV4-2	TRBD2	TGTGCCAGCAGCCTGGGACTAGGGACCGACGAGCAGTACTTC	CASSLGLGTDEQYF
TRBJ2-7	.	TRBV27	TRBD2	TGTGCCAGCAGTTTCGGACTAGCGGGATCCTACGAGCAGTACTTC	CASSFGLAGSYEQYF
TRBJ1-3	.	TRBV5-4	.	TGTGCCAGCAGCTTGGAAGGGGGTGGAAACACCATATATTTT	CASSLEGGGNTIYF
TRBJ1-4	many	TRBV2	TRBD1	TGTGCCAGTCAGGGGGCAGGCGAAAAACTGTTTTTT	CASQGAGEKLFF
TRBJ1-1	.	TRBV6-5	.	TGTGCCAGCAGGATCGGCAGGGATGGCACTGAAGCTTTCTTT	CASRIGRDGTEAFF
TRBJ1-5	.	TRBV7-8	TRBD1	TGTGCCAGCAGCTTGCTAGGGACAGGGGGCGTAAGCAATCAGCCCCAGCATTTT	CASSLLGTGGVSNQPQHF
TRBJ1-2	.	TRBV5-4	TRBD1	TGTGCCAGCAGCCCCCTTGGGACAGCTAACTATGGCTACACCTTC	CASSPLGTANYGYTF
TRBJ2-7	.	TRBV30	TRBD2	TGTGCCTGGAGTGCTACTAGCGGGAGGTTCTCCTACGAGCAGTACTTC	CAWSATSGRFSYEQYF